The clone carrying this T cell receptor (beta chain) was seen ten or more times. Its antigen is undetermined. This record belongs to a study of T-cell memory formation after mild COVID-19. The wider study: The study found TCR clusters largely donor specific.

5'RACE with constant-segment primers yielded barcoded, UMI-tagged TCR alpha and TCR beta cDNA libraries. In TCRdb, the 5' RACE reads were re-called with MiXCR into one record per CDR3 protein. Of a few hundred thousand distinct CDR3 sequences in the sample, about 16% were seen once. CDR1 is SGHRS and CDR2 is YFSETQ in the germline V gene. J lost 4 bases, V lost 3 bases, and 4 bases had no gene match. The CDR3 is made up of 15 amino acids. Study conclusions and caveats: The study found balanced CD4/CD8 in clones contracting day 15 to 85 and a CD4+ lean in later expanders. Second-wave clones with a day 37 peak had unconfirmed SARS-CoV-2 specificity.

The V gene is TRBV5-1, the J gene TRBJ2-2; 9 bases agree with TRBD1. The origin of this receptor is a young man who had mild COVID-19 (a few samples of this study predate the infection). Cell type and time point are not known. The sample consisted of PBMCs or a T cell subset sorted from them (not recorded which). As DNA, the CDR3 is TGCGCCAGCAGCTCGGGACAGGGAGTCACCGGGGAGCTGTTTTTT. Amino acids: CASSSGQGVTGELFF.